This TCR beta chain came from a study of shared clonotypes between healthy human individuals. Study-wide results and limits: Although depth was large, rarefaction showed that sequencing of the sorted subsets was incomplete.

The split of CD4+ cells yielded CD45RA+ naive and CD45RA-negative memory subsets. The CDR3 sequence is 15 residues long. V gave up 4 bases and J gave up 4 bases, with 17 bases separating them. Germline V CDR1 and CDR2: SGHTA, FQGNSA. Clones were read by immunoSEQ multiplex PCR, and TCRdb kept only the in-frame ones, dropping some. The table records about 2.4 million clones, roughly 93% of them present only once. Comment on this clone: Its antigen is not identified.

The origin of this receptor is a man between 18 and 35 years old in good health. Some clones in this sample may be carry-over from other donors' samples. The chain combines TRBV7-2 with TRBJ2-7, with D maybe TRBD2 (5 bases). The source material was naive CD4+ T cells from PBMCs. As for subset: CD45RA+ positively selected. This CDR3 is CASSSYVGSGYEQYF. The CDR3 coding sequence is TGTGCCAGCAGCTCTTATGTTGGGAGTGGGTACGAGCAGTACTTC.